The 18 T cell receptor beta chains presented below share a single source sample, sequenced in a study of response to subunit inactivated influenza vaccine. TCRdb recomputed calls from the RT-PCR reads with MiXCR, one row per CDR3 protein. The sample shows 800,000 to 1,000,000 distinct CDR3 sequences, about 20% of them seen only once. The sequencing here drew on PBMCs from blood, taken 4 to 6 days after vaccination. These receptor sequences come from a man aged 50-60 years who received an inactivated influenza vaccine.

The sample holds a few counts of this clonotype. This chain connects TRBV6-5 to TRBJ2-6; the D is unclear. CDR1 and CDR2 from the germline V gene are MNHEY and SVGAGI. CDR3 length: 17 amino acids. V lost 2 bases and J 3 bases, leaving 14 bases between the germline ends. The CDR3 DNA is TGTGCCAGCAGTTACCGCGGACGGTTCAATGGGGCCAACGTCCTGACTTTC. It codes for CASSYRGRFNGANVLTF.

This clonotype was detected only a few times. The genes are TRBV20-1 and TRBJ2-5; TRBD2 agrees at 9 bases. Losses at the gene ends were 6 bases for V and 0 bases for J; bases not matched to a gene: 5. The CDR3 extends over 14 amino acids. The V gene's germline CDR1 is DFQATT and CDR2 SNEGSKA (reference sequence). CDR3 DNA: TGCAGTGCCCGGCGGGGGGGGAACCAAGAGACCCAGTACTTC. Amino acids: CSARRGGNQETQYF.

This clonotype was observed a handful of times. The rearrangement joins TRBV20-1 to TRBJ2-1; 8 nucleotides line up with TRBD1. The CDR3 extends over 13 amino acids. Germline CDR1 DFQATT, CDR2 SNEGSKA (reference sequence). The J segment lost 0 bases and the V segment lost 7 bases, leaving 2 bases of the junction unmatched. The CDR3 region is CSVDRASYNEQFF. The CDR3, as DNA: TGCAGTGTGGACAGGGCCTCCTACAATGAGCAGTTCTTC.

This clonotype was detected a few times. This chain uses TRBV5-5 with TRBJ2-1; 9 bases are shared with TRBD1. Unmatched junction bases numbered 12, after V lost 7 bases and J lost 7 bases. The germline V gene encodes CDR1 SGHKS and CDR2 YYEKEE (reference sequence). This CDR3 has 15 residues. The CDR3 reads CASEFWGTGYNEQFF. The CDR3, as DNA: TGTGCCAGCGAGTTTTGGGGGACAGGGTATAATGAGCAGTTCTTC.

V gene TRBV4-3 combines with J gene TRBJ1-2; weak D call: TRBD1 (5 bases). Trimming stripped 3 bases from V and 8 bases from J, with 16 bases between. The V gene's germline CDR1 is LGHNA and CDR2 YSLEER. The CDR3 consists of 14 residues. The CDR3 sequence is CASSQGVGVAGYTF. In nucleotides, the CDR3 is TGCGCCAGCAGCCAGGGGGTCGGGGTAGCGGGCTACACCTTC.

This clonotype was recorded at least ten times. The rearrangement joins TRBV28 to TRBJ2-1; D not resolved. The germline V gene has CDR1 MDHEN and CDR2 SYDVKM. The CDR3 is made up of 15 amino acids. The germline V and J ends were trimmed by 2 bases and 1 base, with 9 bases remaining between them. CDR3 residues: CASSLRSHSYNEQFF. CDR3 bases: TGTGCCAGCAGTTTAAGGTCACATTCCTACAATGAGCAGTTCTTC.

This clonotype was counted only a few times. The V call is TRBV6-5, the J call TRBJ2-1; a weak D match, TRBD1 (6 bases). Germline V gene data show CDR1 as MNHEY and CDR2 as SVGAGI. The CDR3 loop spans 14 amino acids. Trimming removed 2 bases from V and 9 bases from J, with 14 bases in between. CDR3 DNA sequence: TGTGCCAGCAGTTACACAGGGACGGAAGGTGAGCAGTTCTTC. Protein sequence: CASSYTGTEGEQFF.

This rearrangement joins TRBV7-2 to TRBJ2-3; 8 nucleotides line up with TRBD2. Germline assignment: CDR1 SGHTA and CDR2 FQGNSA. This CDR3 has 16 amino acids. Trimming cost V 5 bases and J 5 bases; bases outside gene matches: 12. The CDR3 coding sequence is TGTGCCAGCAGCGTCGCGGGGCGGGGGGACGTAGATACGCAGTATTTT. It is translated as CASSVAGRGDVDTQYF.

The chain is built from TRBV7-8 and TRBJ2-1, with 7 bases that match TRBD2. Losses at the gene ends were 6 bases for V and 1 base for J; bases not matched to a gene: 9. Germline CDR1 reads SGHVS; CDR2 reads FQNEAQ. The CDR3 length is 16 residues. In DNA form, the CDR3 reads TGTGCCAGCAGATCACCCGCGGGAGAGTCCTACAATGAGCAGTTCTTC. Protein product: CASRSPAGESYNEQFF. Complete variable domain (other parts from reference TRBV7-8 and TRBJ2-1): GAGVSQSPRYKVAKRGQDVALRCDPISGHVSLFWYQQALGQGPEFLTYFQNEAQLDKSGLPSDRFFAERPEGSVSTLKIQRTQQEDSAVYLCASRSPAGESYNEQFFGPGTRLTVL.

The V and J genes are TRBV29-1 and TRBJ2-1; 9 bases map to TRBD2. The V gene's germline CDR1 is SQVTM and CDR2 ANQGSEA. The V gene end was trimmed by 4 bases and the J gene end by 5 bases; junction bases not matched to a gene: 9. The CDR3 loop spans 15 amino acids. This CDR3 reads CSVAFVLAGNNEQFF. CDR3 bases: TGCAGCGTTGCCTTCGTACTAGCGGGCAACAATGAGCAGTTCTTC.

In its sample, this clonotype was seen a few times. The chain joins TRBV4-2 to TRBJ2-2; 8 nucleotides align to TRBD1. CDR3 length: 16 amino acids. Trimming cost V 3 bases and J 0 bases; bases outside gene matches: 3. Germline CDR1 is LGHNA and CDR2 is YNFKEQ. CDR3 region: CASSQGTGSNTGELFF. CDR3 bases: TGTGCCAGCAGCCAGGGGACAGGTTCGAACACCGGGGAGCTGTTTTTT.

This clonotype was seen a handful of times. The genes are TRBV7-2 and TRBJ1-4; D perhaps matches TRBD1 (5 bases). Trimming cost V 2 bases and J 2 bases, with 9 bases left between them. Germline V gives CDR1 SGHTA, CDR2 FQGNSA. CDR3 length: 15 amino acids. The CDR3, as DNA: TGTGCCAGCAGCTTACTCCGGGGGACTAATGAAAAACTGTTTTTT. Protein product: CASSLLRGTNEKLFF.

A few counts support this clonotype. The DNA for the CDR3 is TGTGCCAGCAGTTACTTTTCCACCGGCAATGAGCAGTTCTTC. Amino acid sequence: CASSYFSTGNEQFF. The V gene is TRBV6-5, the J gene TRBJ2-1; no firm D call. The CDR3 contains 14 residues. V dropped 1 base and J dropped 6 bases, with 10 bases sitting between them. The germline V gene has CDR1 MNHEY and CDR2 SVGAGI.

This chain joins TRBV5-1 and TRBJ1-4, with TRBD1 identical over 7 bases. This CDR3 is 15 amino acids long. Germline V gene lookup returns CDR1 SGHRS and CDR2 YFSETQ. V was clipped by 2 bases and J by 8 bases; unmatched bases: 9. CDR3 nucleotides: TGCGCCAGCAGCTTTTCCGAGACAGGGAAGGAAAAACTGTTTTTT. Protein: CASSFSETGKEKLFF.

The chain has TRBV15 and TRBJ1-5, with D unclear. CDR1 and CDR2 from the germline V gene are LNHNV and YYDKDF (reference sequence). V lost 0 bases and J lost 6, with 12 bases in between. This CDR3 comprises 15 residues. The CDR3 bases are TGTGCCACCAGCAGAGATAGCAGTAAGGGTCAGCCCCAGCATTTT. The encoded protein is CATSRDSSKGQPQHF.

The chain carries TRBV19 and TRBJ2-7; 8 bases map to TRBD1. Trimming took 4 bases from V and 6 from J; bases not matched to a gene: 8. CDR1 and CDR2 (germline): LNHDA, SQIVND (reference sequence). This CDR3 comprises 14 residues. The CDR3: CASSTTDRAGEQYF. The CDR3 DNA follows: TGTGCCAGTAGTACCACGGACAGGGCGGGCGAGCAGTACTTC.

This clonotype occurred a few times. The rearrangement joins TRBV29-1 to TRBJ1-2; D unresolved. CDR3 length equals 14 residues. Germline CDR1 is SQVTM and CDR2 is ANQGSEA. With 0 bases removed from V and 4 bases from J, the gap between germline ends came to 12 bases. CDR3 sequence reads: CSVEDQSRAYGYTF. The CDR3 DNA follows: TGCAGCGTTGAAGATCAATCCAGAGCCTATGGCTACACCTTC.

This clonotype was counted between two and nine times. The chain joins TRBV20-1 to TRBJ2-7; 9 nucleotides agree with TRBD2. Unmatched junction bases numbered 8, after V lost 6 bases and J lost 5 bases. The CDR3 spans 13 residues. Per the germline V gene, CDR1 is DFQATT and CDR2 is SNEGSKA (reference sequence). The CDR3, as DNA: TGCAGTGCGCCGATAGCGGGAGAGGACGAGCAGTACTTC. It is translated as CSAPIAGEDEQYF.